This TCR beta chain was documented in a study of blood T cell repertoires in COVID-19. Across the study: Acute-phase and convalescent COVID-19 samples originated in the United States, Italy and Spain.

Assay: immunoSEQ multiplex PCR; the TCRdb copy retains only in-frame clones and omits some. The repertoire holds more than 130,000 clones, with about 84% as singletons. V lost 6 bases to trimming and J lost 8 bases; unmatched junction nucleotides: 7. Germline V gene data show CDR1 as SGHTA and CDR2 as FQGNSA. This CDR3 contains 13 residues. Sequencing was carried out using peripheral blood. This TCR was sampled from a woman older than 75 in a cohort sampled during active or convalescent COVID-19. The V gene is TRBV7-2, the J gene TRBJ1-2; TRBD1 matches 9 bases. The CDR3 sequence is CASRRTGVSGYTF. In nucleotides, the CDR3 is TGTGCCAGCAGGAGGACAGGGGTCTCCGGCTACACCTTC.